The rows below give T cell receptor beta chains drawn from one sample of a study of CXCR3-negative and CXCR3-positive naive CD8 T cells. TCRdb reprocessed the 5' RACE reads and reports one entry per CDR3 protein, with no DNA. The sample has about 82,000 distinct CDR3 sequences; the top ten hold about 1.1%. The sample was naive CXCR3- CD8+ T cells from blood. The receptor set was obtained from a human donor in good health. Some clones in this sample may be carry-over from other donors' samples. The CDR3 runs from the conserved cysteine through the conserved F or W. The size entry is marked missing in some rows and otherwise reads once, few, many or a size class.

V gene: TRBV4-2
J gene: TRBJ2-1
clone size: -
CDR3 protein: CASSQDDSTGGNEQFF

V gene: TRBV11-3
J gene: TRBJ2-7
clone size: -
CDR3 protein: CASSGRTSGDSYEQYF

V gene: TRBV23-1
J gene: TRBJ1-6
clone size: -
CDR3 protein: CASSQYDRGSYNSPLHF

V gene: TRBV7-2
J gene: TRBJ2-7
clone size: -
CDR3 protein: CASSYDPGGHYEQYF

V gene: TRBV10-1
J gene: TRBJ1-1
clone size: -
CDR3 protein: CASSIVSQEKRRTEAFF

V gene: TRBV29-1
J gene: TRBJ1-4
clone size: -
CDR3 protein: CSVEDQEKLFF

V gene: TRBV5-6
J gene: TRBJ2-5
clone size: -
CDR3 protein: CASSLAGQGYQETQYF

V gene: TRBV14
J gene: TRBJ2-5
clone size: -
CDR3 protein: CASSPGTSGWETQYF

V gene: TRBV2
J gene: TRBJ1-6
clone size: -
CDR3 protein: CASSETGYNSPLHF

V gene: TRBV9
J gene: TRBJ2-1
clone size: -
CDR3 protein: CASSVAGVAASSYNEQFF

V gene: TRBV5-1
J gene: TRBJ2-7
clone size: -
CDR3 protein: CASSLNPAGIKDEQYF

V gene: TRBV29-1
J gene: TRBJ2-7
clone size: -
CDR3 protein: CSVWGVEGEQYF

V gene: TRBV29-1
J gene: TRBJ1-4
clone size: -
CDR3 protein: CSVRQGLNEKLFF

V gene: TRBV12-5
J gene: TRBJ2-7
clone size: -
CDR3 protein: CASGLGHLSYEQYF

V gene: TRBV20-1
J gene: TRBJ1-5
clone size: -
CDR3 protein: CSARAKDRVLFGNQPQHF

V gene: TRBV5-6
J gene: TRBJ1-5
clone size: -
CDR3 protein: CASSSVDQPQHF

V gene: TRBV7-3
J gene: TRBJ2-3
clone size: -
CDR3 protein: CASSFGRGASTDTQYF

V gene: TRBV5-1
J gene: TRBJ1-4
clone size: -
CDR3 protein: CASSQGQTNEKLFF

V gene: TRBV5-1
J gene: TRBJ2-1
clone size: -
CDR3 protein: CASSGLAGAGAYNEQFF

V gene: TRBV4-3
J gene: TRBJ2-5
clone size: -
CDR3 protein: CASSHGWGAEETQYF

V gene: TRBV7-2
J gene: TRBJ2-7
clone size: -
CDR3 protein: CASSLEGPTYEQYF

V gene: TRBV7-2
J gene: TRBJ2-1
clone size: -
CDR3 protein: CASSLVTGVLSEQFF

V gene: TRBV9
J gene: TRBJ1-1
clone size: -
CDR3 protein: CASSYTQGADGEAFF

V gene: TRBV7-9
J gene: TRBJ2-1
clone size: -
CDR3 protein: CASSFGQGVNNEQFF

V gene: TRBV7-3
J gene: TRBJ2-1
clone size: -
CDR3 protein: CASSLLAGTNEQFF

V gene: TRBV5-1
J gene: TRBJ1-2
clone size: -
CDR3 protein: CASSIGHRPDGYTF

V gene: TRBV12-3/TRBV12-4
J gene: TRBJ1-6
clone size: -
CDR3 protein: CASSFGPGDHSPLHF

V gene: TRBV29-1
J gene: TRBJ2-5
clone size: -
CDR3 protein: CSVPDREETQYF

V gene: TRBV4-3
J gene: TRBJ2-7
clone size: -
CDR3 protein: CASSQTTGGTSYEQYF

V gene: TRBV15
J gene: TRBJ2-1
clone size: -
CDR3 protein: CATSRVLVSNEQFF

V gene: TRBV4-2
J gene: TRBJ1-6
clone size: -
CDR3 protein: CASSQDLDSPLHF

V gene: TRBV29-1
J gene: TRBJ2-2
clone size: -
CDR3 protein: CSVWDTGELFF

V gene: TRBV12-3/TRBV12-4
J gene: TRBJ2-1
clone size: -
CDR3 protein: CASSLAKNEQFF

V gene: TRBV29-1
J gene: TRBJ1-2
clone size: -
CDR3 protein: CSVEGPDSLNYGYTF

V gene: TRBV7-9
J gene: TRBJ2-7
clone size: -
CDR3 protein: CASSSGLAALSYEQYF

V gene: TRBV28
J gene: TRBJ2-2
clone size: -
CDR3 protein: CASTAGGAVPGELFF

V gene: TRBV30
J gene: TRBJ2-2
clone size: -
CDR3 protein: CAWSVAGELFF

V gene: TRBV7-3
J gene: TRBJ2-3
clone size: -
CDR3 protein: CASSPPATDTQYF

V gene: TRBV9
J gene: TRBJ2-1
clone size: -
CDR3 protein: CASSVGGKSSYNEQFF

V gene: TRBV20-1
J gene: TRBJ2-1
clone size: -
CDR3 protein: CSARKTGGHEQFF

V gene: TRBV5-1
J gene: TRBJ1-2
clone size: -
CDR3 protein: CASSSYRGPDGYTF

V gene: TRBV7-9
J gene: TRBJ2-1
clone size: -
CDR3 protein: CASSVSGGQGYNEQFF

V gene: TRBV7-9
J gene: TRBJ2-1
clone size: medium-sized
CDR3 protein: CASSPGLERSFF

V gene: TRBV7-9
J gene: TRBJ2-7
clone size: -
CDR3 protein: CASSTTYEQYF

V gene: TRBV7-2
J gene: TRBJ2-7
clone size: -
CDR3 protein: CASSLETAGDEQYF

V gene: TRBV7-8
J gene: TRBJ2-3
clone size: -
CDR3 protein: CASSSRKLQGGTDTQYF

V gene: TRBV6-2/TRBV6-3
J gene: TRBJ2-2
clone size: -
CDR3 protein: CASTPHGPNTGELFF

V gene: TRBV6-5
J gene: TRBJ1-4
clone size: -
CDR3 protein: CASSRTLETPTGFNEKLFF

V gene: TRBV28
J gene: TRBJ1-2
clone size: -
CDR3 protein: CAESDGYGYTF

V gene: TRBV7-9
J gene: TRBJ2-1
clone size: -
CDR3 protein: CASSLATADSYNEQFF

V gene: TRBV25-1
J gene: TRBJ1-4
clone size: -
CDR3 protein: CASTEPDTQNEKLFF

V gene: TRBV27
J gene: TRBJ2-3
clone size: -
CDR3 protein: CASSHRGLITDTQYF

V gene: TRBV29-1
J gene: TRBJ2-7
clone size: -
CDR3 protein: CSVGEAAHEQYF

V gene: TRBV11-2
J gene: TRBJ2-1
clone size: -
CDR3 protein: CASSGSDEQYF

V gene: TRBV3-1
J gene: TRBJ2-5
clone size: -
CDR3 protein: CASVRAGGFQETQYF

V gene: TRBV20-1
J gene: TRBJ2-2
clone size: -
CDR3 protein: CSADRANTGELFF

V gene: TRBV12-3/TRBV12-4
J gene: TRBJ2-2
clone size: -
CDR3 protein: CASSNGHYTGELFF

V gene: TRBV10-3
J gene: TRBJ2-2
clone size: -
CDR3 protein: CATKPGQINTGELFF

V gene: TRBV11-2
J gene: TRBJ2-7
clone size: -
CDR3 protein: CASSLASRGLSYEQYF

V gene: TRBV20-1
J gene: TRBJ1-5
clone size: -
CDR3 protein: CSALGQNNQPQHF